Listed below are T cell receptor beta chains from one sample, sequenced in a study of T-cell memory formation after mild COVID-19. In TCRdb, the 5' RACE reads were re-called with MiXCR into one record per CDR3 protein. The sample shows hundreds of thousands of distinct CDR3 sequences, roughly 20% of them seen only once. What was sequenced was PBMCs or a T cell subset sorted from them (not recorded which). Source of these receptors: a man younger than 35 who had mild COVID-19 (a few samples of this study predate the infection). Cell type and time point are not known. Both conserved end residues are part of each CDR3. D genes are given only for firm matches. Clone size appears in some rows only: once, few, many, or a class for an expanded clone.

DNA: TGCGCCAGCAGCTTGGGACAGGGTGAGCGGCCCCAGCATTTT; CDR3: CASSLGQGERPQHF; size: NA; length: 14; V: TRBV5-1; D: TRBD1; J: TRBJ1-5
DNA: TGTGCCAGCAGCCCGGGCGCTCCTGAAGCTTTCTTT; CDR3: CASSPGAPEAFF; size: NA; length: 12; V: TRBV13; D: NA; J: TRBJ1-1
DNA: TGCGCCAGCAGCCGGACAGGGGGAGTTACTGAAGCTTTCTTT; CDR3: CASSRTGGVTEAFF; size: NA; length: 14; V: TRBV5-1; D: TRBD1; J: TRBJ1-1
DNA: TGTGCCAGCAGCTTAGCGGTGGCCAGCACAGATACGCAGTATTTT; CDR3: CASSLAVASTDTQYF; size: NA; length: 15; V: TRBV7-9; D: NA; J: TRBJ2-3
DNA: TGCAGTGCTAGCCGGGCTAGCGGAGACAATGAGCAGTTCTTC; CDR3: CSASRASGDNEQFF; size: NA; length: 14; V: TRBV20-1; D: TRBD2; J: TRBJ2-1
DNA: TGCAGTGCTAGGGTCCGCTATCGGGGGGGCCTTTACAATGAGCAGTTCTTC; CDR3: CSARVRYRGGLYNEQFF; size: once; length: 17; V: TRBV20-1; D: TRBD2; J: TRBJ2-1
DNA: TGTGCCAGCAGAACTGGACAGGGCGAGCGTGAGCAGTTCTTC; CDR3: CASRTGQGEREQFF; size: NA; length: 14; V: TRBV6-5; D: TRBD1; J: TRBJ2-1
DNA: TGTGCCAGCAGCTTGGTCGGGGCACGGTTCTCCTACAATGAGCAGTTCTTC; CDR3: CASSLVGARFSYNEQFF; size: few; length: 17; V: TRBV5-5; D: NA; J: TRBJ2-1
DNA: TGTGCCAGCAGCGGGGGGGTTCCCGGGGAGCTGTTTTTT; CDR3: CASSGGVPGELFF; size: few; length: 13; V: TRBV9; D: NA; J: TRBJ2-2
DNA: TGTGCCAGCAGCTCTCGACTAGCGGGGGACACAGATACGCAGTATTTT; CDR3: CASSSRLAGDTDTQYF; size: NA; length: 16; V: TRBV7-2; D: TRBD2; J: TRBJ2-3
DNA: TGTGCCAGCAGCACCTTAGGCGCGGCGGGAGGGAACGAGCAGTACTTC; CDR3: CASSTLGAAGGNEQYF; size: NA; length: 16; V: TRBV4-2; D: TRBD2; J: TRBJ2-7
DNA: TGCGCCAGCAGCTTGGAAGGGGCTCGCAATCAGCCCCAGCATTTT; CDR3: CASSLEGARNQPQHF; size: NA; length: 15; V: TRBV5-1; D: NA; J: TRBJ1-5
DNA: TGCGCCAGCAGCACTGATTGGAATGAGCAGTTCTTC; CDR3: CASSTDWNEQFF; size: NA; length: 12; V: TRBV5-1; D: NA; J: TRBJ2-1
DNA: TGTGCCAGCAGCCAATTAACAGGTGGACTCGATGAGCAGTTCTTC; CDR3: CASSQLTGGLDEQFF; size: NA; length: 15; V: TRBV3-1; D: NA; J: TRBJ2-1
DNA: TGTGCCAGCAGCATCGACAGGGGGCTGTACACAGATACGCAGTATTTT; CDR3: CASSIDRGLYTDTQYF; size: few; length: 16; V: TRBV5-6; D: TRBD1; J: TRBJ2-3
DNA: TGTGCCAGCAGCTTAGAGGTCGAGTTACTCGATGAGCAGTTCTTC; CDR3: CASSLEVELLDEQFF; size: few; length: 15; V: TRBV7-8; D: NA; J: TRBJ2-1
DNA: TGTGCCAGCAGTTATATAGGGGCTCCCCTCCACTTT; CDR3: CASSYIGAPLHF; size: NA; length: 12; V: TRBV6-6; D: NA; J: TRBJ1-6
DNA: TGTGCCAGCAGTTTAGCCACCGGGCCGACCTCCTACGAGCAGTACTTC; CDR3: CASSLATGPTSYEQYF; size: few; length: 16; V: TRBV12-3/TRBV12-4; D: NA; J: TRBJ2-7
DNA: TGTGCCAGCAGCTTGGCTCCTAGCTCCTACAATGAGCAGTTCTTC; CDR3: CASSLAPSSYNEQFF; size: few; length: 15; V: TRBV5-4; D: NA; J: TRBJ2-1
DNA: TGCAGCGTAGCAAATAGCAATCAGCCCCAGCATTTT; CDR3: CSVANSNQPQHF; size: few; length: 12; V: TRBV29-1; D: NA; J: TRBJ1-5
DNA: TGTGCCAGCAGCGCGGAGGGGTACGAGCAGTACTTC; CDR3: CASSAEGYEQYF; size: few; length: 12; V: TRBV11-2; D: NA; J: TRBJ2-7
DNA: TGTGCCAGCAGCTTATCGGGACAGGGTGAAAATGGCTACACCTTC; CDR3: CASSLSGQGENGYTF; size: few; length: 15; V: TRBV11-2; D: TRBD1; J: TRBJ1-2
DNA: TGTGCCAGCAGCCGAGGGGTCTTCGGGACAGGCGAGACACAGTACTTC; CDR3: CASSRGVFGTGETQYF; size: NA; length: 16; V: TRBV6-1; D: TRBD1; J: TRBJ2-5
DNA: TGCGCCAGCAGCCCGGGACAGGGAATAGGTACTGAAGCTTTCTTT; CDR3: CASSPGQGIGTEAFF; size: NA; length: 15; V: TRBV5-1; D: TRBD1; J: TRBJ1-1
DNA: TGTGCCAGCAGCGTAGGAACTAGCGGGGGGAACTATGAGCAGTTCTTC; CDR3: CASSVGTSGGNYEQFF; size: NA; length: 16; V: TRBV9; D: TRBD2; J: TRBJ2-1